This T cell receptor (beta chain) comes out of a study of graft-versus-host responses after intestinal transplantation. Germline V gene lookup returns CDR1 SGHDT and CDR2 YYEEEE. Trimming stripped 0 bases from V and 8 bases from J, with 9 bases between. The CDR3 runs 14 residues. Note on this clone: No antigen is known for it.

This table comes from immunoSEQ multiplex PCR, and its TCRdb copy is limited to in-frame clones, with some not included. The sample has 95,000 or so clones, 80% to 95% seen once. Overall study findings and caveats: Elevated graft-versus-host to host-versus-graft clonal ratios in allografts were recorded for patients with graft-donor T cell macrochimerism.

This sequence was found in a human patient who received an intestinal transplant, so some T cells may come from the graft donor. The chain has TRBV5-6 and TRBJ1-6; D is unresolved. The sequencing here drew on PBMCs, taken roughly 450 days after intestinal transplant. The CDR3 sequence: CASSLGPTDSPLHF. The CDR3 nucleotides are TGTGCCAGCAGCTTGGGTCCGACGGATTCACCCCTCCACTTT.